This T cell receptor beta chain was sequenced for a study of CD8 T cells in ankylosing spondylitis. Points from the study as a whole: Relatively rare in peripheral blood, disease-linked clones were also CD8+. A motif in TCR beta, a set of under ten highly homologous variants, appeared characteristic of ankylosing spondylitis blood. Matched ankylosing spondylitis synovial fluid reportedly contained a significantly enriched population of disease-linked clones. Some of the motif variants had earlier been found in reactive arthritis patients' fluid and blood.

For this clonotype: What it binds is unknown.

V gave up 3 bases and J gave up 6 bases, with 5 bases separating them. Germline CDR1 and CDR2: SGHTA and FQGNSA. The CDR3 has 12 residues. By quantitative 5'-RACE with molecular barcodes, the TCR beta libraries were made. One entry per CDR3 protein results from TCRdb running MiXCR on the 5' RACE reads. The data hold hundreds of thousands of distinct CDR3 sequences, with approximately 10% observed a single time. V is TRBV7-2 and J is TRBJ2-2; D uncertain. The sequencing sample was made of blood, either unsorted or a sorted T cell fraction (not recorded which). The receptor's source is a male donor with ankylosing spondylitis. CDR3 residues: CASSFLAGELFF. As DNA, the CDR3 is TGTGCCAGCAGCTTCCTTGCCGGGGAGCTGTTTTTT.